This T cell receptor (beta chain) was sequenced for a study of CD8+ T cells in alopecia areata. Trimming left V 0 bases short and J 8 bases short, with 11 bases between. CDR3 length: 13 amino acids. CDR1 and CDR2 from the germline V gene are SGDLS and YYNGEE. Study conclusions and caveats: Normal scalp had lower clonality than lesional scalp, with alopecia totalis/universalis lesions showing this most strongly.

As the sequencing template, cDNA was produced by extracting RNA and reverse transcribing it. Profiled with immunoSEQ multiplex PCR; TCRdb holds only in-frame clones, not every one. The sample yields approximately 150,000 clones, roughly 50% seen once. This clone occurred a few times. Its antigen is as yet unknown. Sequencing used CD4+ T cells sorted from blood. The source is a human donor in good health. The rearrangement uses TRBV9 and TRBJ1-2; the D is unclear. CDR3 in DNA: TGTGCCAGCAGCGTAGATGAAGGAGGAGGCTACACCTTC. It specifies CASSVDEGGGYTF.